This T cell receptor beta chain came from a study of cytomegalovirus exposure and HLA in healthy donors. Trimming took 5 bases from V and 14 from J; bases not matched to a gene: 20. This CDR3 is 17 amino acids long. Germline V gene lookup returns CDR1 MGHDK and CDR2 SYGVNS. This PCR relied on a set of 60 Vbeta primers and 13 Jbeta primers. TCRdb keeps only in-frame clones here, not all; method: immunoSEQ multiplex PCR. The sample contains about 86,000 clones, about three quarters of which appear only once. Findings and limits, study-wide: Listed as cytomegalovirus-associated were about 160 TCR beta chains.

In regard to this clone: The antigen is not known.

The J gene is TRBJ2-1, the V gene TRBV25-1, with 11 bases that match TRBD2. Sequenced: PBMCs. This receptor was taken from a man between 60 and 70 years old in good health and CMV-seronegative. CDR3 amino acids: CASSQSGLAGLPERKFF. CDR3 bases: TGTGCCAGCAGTCAATCCGGACTAGCGGGTCTCCCAGAACGGAAGTTCTTC.